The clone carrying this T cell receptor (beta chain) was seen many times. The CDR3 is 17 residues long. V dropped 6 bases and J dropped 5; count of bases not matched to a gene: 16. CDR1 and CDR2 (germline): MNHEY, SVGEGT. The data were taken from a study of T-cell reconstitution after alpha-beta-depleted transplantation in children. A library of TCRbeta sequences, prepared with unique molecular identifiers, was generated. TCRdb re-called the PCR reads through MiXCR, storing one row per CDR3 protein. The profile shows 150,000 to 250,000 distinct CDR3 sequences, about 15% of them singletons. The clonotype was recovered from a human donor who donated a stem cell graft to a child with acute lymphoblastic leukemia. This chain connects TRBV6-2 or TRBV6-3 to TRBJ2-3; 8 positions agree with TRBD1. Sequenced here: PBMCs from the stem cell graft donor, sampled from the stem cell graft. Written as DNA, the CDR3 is TGTGCCAGCAGAAGACCGAAAGAGACAGGGGTGAAAGATACGCAGTATTTT. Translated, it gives CASRRPKETGVKDTQYF.